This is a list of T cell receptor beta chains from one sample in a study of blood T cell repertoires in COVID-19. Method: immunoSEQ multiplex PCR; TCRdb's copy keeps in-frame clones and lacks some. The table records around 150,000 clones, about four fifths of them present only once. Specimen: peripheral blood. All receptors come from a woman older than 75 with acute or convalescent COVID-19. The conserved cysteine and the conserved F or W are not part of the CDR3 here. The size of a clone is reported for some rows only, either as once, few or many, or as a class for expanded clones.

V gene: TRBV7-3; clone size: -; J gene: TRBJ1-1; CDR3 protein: ASSLTGQAGAF
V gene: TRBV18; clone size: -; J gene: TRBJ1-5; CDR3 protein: ASSPGTGNNQPQH
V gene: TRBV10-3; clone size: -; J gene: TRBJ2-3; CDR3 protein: AISETSGGASTDTQY
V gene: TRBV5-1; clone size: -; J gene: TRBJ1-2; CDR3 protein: ASSLGQNYGYT
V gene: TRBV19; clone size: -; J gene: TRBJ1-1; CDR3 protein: ASSMWGGDTEAF
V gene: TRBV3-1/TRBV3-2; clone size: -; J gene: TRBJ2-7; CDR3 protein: ASSQRPPGTGSSYEQY
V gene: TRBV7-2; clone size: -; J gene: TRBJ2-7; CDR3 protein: ASSLIQSSYEQY
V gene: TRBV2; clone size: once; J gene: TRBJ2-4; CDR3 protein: ASSEGPQRAKNIQY
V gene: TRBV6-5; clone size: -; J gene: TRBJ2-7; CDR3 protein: ASSRHTPRANEQY
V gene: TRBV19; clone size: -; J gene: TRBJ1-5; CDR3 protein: ASSTRTGEGQPQH
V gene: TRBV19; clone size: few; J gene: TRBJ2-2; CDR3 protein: ASSIEGRAGSTGELF
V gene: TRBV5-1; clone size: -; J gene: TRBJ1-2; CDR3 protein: ASSFLQGGGGYT
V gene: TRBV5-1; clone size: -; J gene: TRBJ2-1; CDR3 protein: ASSLEDRVSHNEQF
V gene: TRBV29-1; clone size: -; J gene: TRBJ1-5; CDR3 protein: SGQGSNQPQH
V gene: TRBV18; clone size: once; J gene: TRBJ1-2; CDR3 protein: ASSPYWQGNYGYT
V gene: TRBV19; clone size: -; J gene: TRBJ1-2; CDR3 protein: ASSMRGKNYGYT
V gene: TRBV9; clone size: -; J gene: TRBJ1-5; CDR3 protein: ASPGSRNHGTGFPQPQH
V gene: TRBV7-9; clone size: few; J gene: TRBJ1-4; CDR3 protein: ASSRQGATNEKLF
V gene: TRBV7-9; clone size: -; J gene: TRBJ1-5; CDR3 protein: ASSFKGAENQPQH
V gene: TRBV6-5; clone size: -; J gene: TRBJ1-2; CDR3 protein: ASSKPGQPNYGYT
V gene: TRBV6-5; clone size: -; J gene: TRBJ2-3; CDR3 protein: ASSYWGVWADTQY
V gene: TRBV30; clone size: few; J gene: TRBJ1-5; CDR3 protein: AWGPGTGSQPQH
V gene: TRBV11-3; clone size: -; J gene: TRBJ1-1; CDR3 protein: ASSPLAGTSEAF
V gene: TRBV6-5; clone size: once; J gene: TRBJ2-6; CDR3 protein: ASKPTGTGANVLT
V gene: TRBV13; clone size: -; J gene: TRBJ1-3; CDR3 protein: ASSQMEQGLSGNTIY
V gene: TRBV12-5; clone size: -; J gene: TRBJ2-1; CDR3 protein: ASQGQGVAYNEQF
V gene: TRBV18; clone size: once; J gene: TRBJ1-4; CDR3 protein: ASSPPGQDNEKLF
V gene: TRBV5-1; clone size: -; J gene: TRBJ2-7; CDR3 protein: ASSLEEGSYEQY
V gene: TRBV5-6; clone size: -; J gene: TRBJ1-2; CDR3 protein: ASSLFLGTGGAVNGYT
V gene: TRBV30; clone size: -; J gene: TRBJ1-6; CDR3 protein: AWSPRLYSPLH
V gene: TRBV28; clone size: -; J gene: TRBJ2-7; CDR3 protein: ASGTSGKTYEQY
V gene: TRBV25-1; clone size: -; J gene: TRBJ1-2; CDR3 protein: ASSEGWGQLNYGYT
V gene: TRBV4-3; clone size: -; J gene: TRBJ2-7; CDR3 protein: ASSQNSGYEQY
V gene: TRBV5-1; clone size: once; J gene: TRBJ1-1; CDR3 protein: ASSLGGYGGDTEAF
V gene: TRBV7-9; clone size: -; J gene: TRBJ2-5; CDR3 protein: ASSYWTPGETQY
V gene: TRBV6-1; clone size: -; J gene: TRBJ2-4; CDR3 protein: ASSETIDKNIQY
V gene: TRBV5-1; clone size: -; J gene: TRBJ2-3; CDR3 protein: ASSLGTEDTQY
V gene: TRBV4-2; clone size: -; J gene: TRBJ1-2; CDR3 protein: ASSQTPGQNYGYT
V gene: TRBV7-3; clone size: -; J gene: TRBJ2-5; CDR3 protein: ASSPGSPGEAQY
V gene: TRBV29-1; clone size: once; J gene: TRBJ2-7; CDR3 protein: SAEGPSGPPYEQY
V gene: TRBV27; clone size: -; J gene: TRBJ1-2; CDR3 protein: ASRHGAGQYGYT
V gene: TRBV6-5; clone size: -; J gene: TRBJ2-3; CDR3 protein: ATFSRVVGTQY
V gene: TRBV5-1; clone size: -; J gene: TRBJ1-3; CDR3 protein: ASSPQGEVNTIY